These T cell receptor beta chains were read from a single sample in a study of cytomegalovirus exposure and HLA in healthy donors. Measured with immunoSEQ multiplex PCR; TCRdb has only the in-frame clones, and not every one. The sample has around 200,000 clones; 75% to 85% are singletons. Sequenced: PBMCs. These receptors all stem from a woman in her sixties in good health and CMV-seropositive. Each CDR3 is given with its conserved first and last residue. Fields, in order: V gene, D gene, CDR3 length, clone size, J gene, CDR3 DNA, CDR3 protein. D genes are given only for firm matches. Part of the rows lack a size; the others show once, few, many or a class for expanded clones.

V gene: TRBV5-4
D gene: -
CDR3 length: 15
clone size: once
J gene: TRBJ2-5
CDR3 DNA: TGTGCCAGCAGTTTCGGACAGGGAGGGCAAGAGACCCAGTACTTC
CDR3 protein: CASSFGQGGQETQYF

V gene: TRBV5-1
D gene: -
CDR3 length: 17
clone size: -
J gene: TRBJ2-7
CDR3 DNA: TGCGCCAGCAGCTTGGGACGGGGCGGCGGGAAAAGTTACGAGCAGTACTTC
CDR3 protein: CASSLGRGGGKSYEQYF

V gene: TRBV7-2
D gene: -
CDR3 length: 15
clone size: -
J gene: TRBJ2-2
CDR3 DNA: TGTGCCAGCAGCTCAAAAATTAAGCGGTTCGGGGAGCTGTTTTTT
CDR3 protein: CASSSKIKRFGELFF

V gene: TRBV9
D gene: -
CDR3 length: 15
clone size: -
J gene: TRBJ2-1
CDR3 DNA: TGTGCCAGCAGCGTAGTAGGGGGCTCCTACAATGAGCAGTTCTTC
CDR3 protein: CASSVVGGSYNEQFF

V gene: TRBV5-1
D gene: -
CDR3 length: 12
clone size: -
J gene: TRBJ2-3
CDR3 DNA: TGCGCCAGCAGCTTTGCCAGGGATACGCAGTATTTT
CDR3 protein: CASSFARDTQYF

V gene: TRBV5-1
D gene: -
CDR3 length: 13
clone size: -
J gene: TRBJ1-4
CDR3 DNA: TGCGCCAGCAGCTTGTGGCCAGGGGAAAAACTGTTTTTT
CDR3 protein: CASSLWPGEKLFF

V gene: TRBV2
D gene: -
CDR3 length: 13
clone size: -
J gene: TRBJ1-1
CDR3 DNA: TGTGCCAGCAGGCTCCAGGTGAACACTGAAGCTTTCTTT
CDR3 protein: CASRLQVNTEAFF

V gene: TRBV7-9
D gene: TRBD2
CDR3 length: 14
clone size: once
J gene: TRBJ2-7
CDR3 DNA: TGTGCCAGCAGCAACGGACTAGCGGGCGGAAATCTGTACTTC
CDR3 protein: CASSNGLAGGNLYF

V gene: TRBV12-2
D gene: -
CDR3 length: 18
clone size: -
J gene: TRBJ2-3
CDR3 DNA: TGTGCAAGTCGCTTAGCGCAGGTTGCGGGAAGCTTCTCAGATACGCAGTATTTT
CDR3 protein: CASRLAQVAGSFSDTQYF

V gene: TRBV19
D gene: TRBD1
CDR3 length: 13
clone size: -
J gene: TRBJ2-1
CDR3 DNA: TGTGCCAGTAGGCTTAGACAGGGAAATGAGCAGTTCTTC
CDR3 protein: CASRLRQGNEQFF

V gene: TRBV6-5
D gene: TRBD1
CDR3 length: 15
clone size: once
J gene: TRBJ1-2
CDR3 DNA: TGTGCCAGCAGCCTCGGGGCAGGGGGGATCTATGGCTACACCTTC
CDR3 protein: CASSLGAGGIYGYTF

V gene: TRBV5-1
D gene: -
CDR3 length: 15
clone size: -
J gene: TRBJ1-6
CDR3 DNA: TGCGCCAGCAGCTTGGGAATAGGGGTGGAATCACCCCTCCACTTT
CDR3 protein: CASSLGIGVESPLHF

V gene: TRBV4-2
D gene: TRBD2
CDR3 length: 17
clone size: -
J gene: TRBJ2-3
CDR3 DNA: TGTGCCAGCAGCCAAGATTACCTAGCGGGAGCGAGAGATACGCAGTATTTT
CDR3 protein: CASSQDYLAGARDTQYF

V gene: TRBV4-2
D gene: TRBD2
CDR3 length: 18
clone size: -
J gene: TRBJ2-3
CDR3 DNA: TGTGCCAGCGGTATGGGGACTAGCGGGGGGATTGGCTCAGATACGCAGTATTTT
CDR3 protein: CASGMGTSGGIGSDTQYF

V gene: TRBV28
D gene: TRBD1
CDR3 length: 14
clone size: once
J gene: TRBJ2-7
CDR3 DNA: TGTGCCAGCAGCTCCGGGACAGGGAACTGGGAGCAGTACTTC
CDR3 protein: CASSSGTGNWEQYF

V gene: TRBV6-1
D gene: -
CDR3 length: 16
clone size: -
J gene: TRBJ2-3
CDR3 DNA: TGTGCCAGCAGTGACCACGGGAGTAGAGACACAGATACGCAGTATTTT
CDR3 protein: CASSDHGSRDTDTQYF

V gene: TRBV28
D gene: -
CDR3 length: 17
clone size: -
J gene: TRBJ2-3
CDR3 DNA: TGTGCCAGCAGTTTACTCTCACTCTCACAGGGTAGGGATACGCAGTATTTT
CDR3 protein: CASSLLSLSQGRDTQYF

V gene: TRBV6-5
D gene: TRBD1
CDR3 length: 15
clone size: -
J gene: TRBJ2-2
CDR3 DNA: TGTGCCAGCAGACACAGGGGTTTCGACACCGGGGAGCTGTTTTTT
CDR3 protein: CASRHRGFDTGELFF

V gene: TRBV5-1
D gene: TRBD1
CDR3 length: 15
clone size: few
J gene: TRBJ2-7
CDR3 DNA: TGCGCCAGCAGCTCCGGGACAGGGAATTCCTACGAGCAGTACTTC
CDR3 protein: CASSSGTGNSYEQYF

V gene: TRBV4-3
D gene: -
CDR3 length: 14
clone size: -
J gene: TRBJ2-7
CDR3 DNA: TGCGCCAGCAGCCAAGATCGGGAAAACTACGAGCAGTACTTC
CDR3 protein: CASSQDRENYEQYF

V gene: TRBV18
D gene: TRBD1
CDR3 length: 14
clone size: -
J gene: TRBJ1-2
CDR3 DNA: TGTGCCAGCTCATCTGCGGACAGGGTAGATGGCTACACCTTC
CDR3 protein: CASSSADRVDGYTF

V gene: TRBV6-6
D gene: -
CDR3 length: 16
clone size: -
J gene: TRBJ2-6
CDR3 DNA: TGTGCCAGCGTTCCGGGACACAGCTCTGGGGCCAACGTCCTGACTTTC
CDR3 protein: CASVPGHSSGANVLTF

V gene: TRBV4-2
D gene: -
CDR3 length: 15
clone size: -
J gene: TRBJ2-6
CDR3 DNA: TGTGCCAGCAGCCAACGGGATACTGGGACCAACGTCCTGACTTTC
CDR3 protein: CASSQRDTGTNVLTF

V gene: TRBV18
D gene: -
CDR3 length: 15
clone size: -
J gene: TRBJ1-6
CDR3 DNA: TGTGCCAGCTCACCAGACAGAAATTATAATTCACCCCTCCACTTT
CDR3 protein: CASSPDRNYNSPLHF

V gene: TRBV7-9
D gene: TRBD2
CDR3 length: 18
clone size: -
J gene: TRBJ2-7
CDR3 DNA: TGTGCCAGCAGCCCCGGTTGGGCCAGCGGGGGAAGGACCTACGAGCAGTACTTC
CDR3 protein: CASSPGWASGGRTYEQYF

V gene: TRBV6-1
D gene: TRBD2
CDR3 length: 15
clone size: -
J gene: TRBJ2-1
CDR3 DNA: TGTGCCAGCAGTGAAGTGTGGACTAGCGGGAATGAGCAGTTCTTC
CDR3 protein: CASSEVWTSGNEQFF

V gene: TRBV10-3
D gene: -
CDR3 length: 13
clone size: -
J gene: TRBJ2-1
CDR3 DNA: TGTGCCATCAGTGGGACAGGAGGGAATGAGCAGTTCTTC
CDR3 protein: CAISGTGGNEQFF

V gene: TRBV2
D gene: TRBD1
CDR3 length: 17
clone size: -
J gene: TRBJ1-5
CDR3 DNA: TGTGCCAGCAGTGAAGGTGTGGGACAGGGGGCTTGGCAGCCCCAGCATTTT
CDR3 protein: CASSEGVGQGAWQPQHF

V gene: TRBV4-2
D gene: -
CDR3 length: 16
clone size: -
J gene: TRBJ1-6
CDR3 DNA: TGTGCCAGCAGCCAAGATAGGGCAGGGTGGAACTCACCCCTCCACTTT
CDR3 protein: CASSQDRAGWNSPLHF

V gene: TRBV7-3
D gene: -
CDR3 length: 13
clone size: -
J gene: TRBJ1-1
CDR3 DNA: TGTGCCAGCAGCTTTAACGGGTACACTGAAGCTTTCTTT
CDR3 protein: CASSFNGYTEAFF

V gene: TRBV29-1
D gene: -
CDR3 length: 13
clone size: -
J gene: TRBJ1-3
CDR3 DNA: TGCAGCGTTGAAGCGGGCTCTGGAAACACCATATATTTT
CDR3 protein: CSVEAGSGNTIYF